Below, 24 T cell receptor beta chains from the same sample are listed, as sequenced in a study of blood T cell repertoires in COVID-19. Sequenced by immunoSEQ multiplex PCR; TCRdb stores in-frame clones only, minus some. This sample has some 320,000 clones, with about 91% found just once. Sequenced material: peripheral blood. The origin of the receptors is a woman under 40 who had recovered from COVID-19.

This clone was observed a few times. The chain is built from TRBV19 and TRBJ2-1, with 7 positions matching TRBD2. V lost 3 bases and J lost 5; bases outside the gene matches: 7. The CDR3 covers 15 residues. CDR1 and CDR2 (germline): LNHDA, SQIVND (reference sequence). CDR3 in DNA: TGTGCCAGTAGTATCCGAGCGGGGATAGACAATGAGCAGTTCTTC. Translated: CASSIRAGIDNEQFF.

The gene calls are TRBV6-5 and TRBJ1-1; D gene uncertain. CDR1 is MNHEY and CDR2 is SVGAGI in the germline V gene. The CDR3 loop spans 13 amino acids. V lost 7 bases and J 1 base, leaving 10 bases between the germline ends. In DNA form, the CDR3 reads TGTGCCAGCAACCTAGACCCGAACACTGAAGCTTTCTTT. Amino acids: CASNLDPNTEAFF.

V and J are TRBV5-1 and TRBJ1-2, with D hard to call. Germline V lookup: CDR1 SGHRS, CDR2 YFSETQ. Trimming took off 4 bases at V and 4 bases at J, with 11 bases between the two ends. The CDR3 has 13 residues. The CDR3 region has the DNA TGCGCCAGCAGCCCAGGTAGTGTCTATGGCTACACCTTC. Encoded protein: CASSPGSVYGYTF.

V gene TRBV7-2 combines with J gene TRBJ1-1; D call uncertain. CDR1 is SGHTA and CDR2 is FQGNSA in the germline V gene. CDR3 length equals 13 residues. Trimming removed 8 bases from V and 0 bases from J, with 10 bases in between. In nucleotides, the CDR3 is TGTGCCAGCTTGGCAATGATGAACACTGAAGCTTTCTTT. Translated, it gives CASLAMMNTEAFF.

The V call is TRBV7-2, the J call TRBJ2-7; TRBD2 aligns across 14 bases. This CDR3 is built from 16 residues. Trimming took 5 bases from V and 0 from J; bases not matched to a gene: 3. Germline V gene sequence: CDR1 SGHTA, CDR2 FQGNSA. The CDR3 nucleotides read TGTGCCAGCAGCACGACTAGCGGGGGGGACTCCTACGAGCAGTACTTC. As protein: CASSTTSGGDSYEQYF.

This clone occurred once. V is TRBV30 and J is TRBJ2-7, with 8 bases aligning to TRBD2. CDR1 GTSNPN and CDR2 SVGIG come from the germline V gene (reference sequence). The ends lost 3 bases at V and 1 base at J; junction bases unmatched: 8. The CDR3 has 15 amino acids. The CDR3 DNA follows: TGTGCCTGGAGGGACGTGGGACTAGAGTCCTACGAGCAGTACTTC. Its translation is CAWRDVGLESYEQYF.

This sequence joins TRBV28 and TRBJ1-3; TRBD1 matches 8 bases. The CDR3 runs to 16 residues. Germline V gene sequence: CDR1 MDHEN, CDR2 SYDVKM. V trimming: 5 bases; J trimming: 2 bases; junction bases outside the gene matches: 8. Here the CDR3 DNA reads TGTGCCAGCAGTACCCAGACAGGGGCCCCTGGAAACACCATATATTTT. Translated, it gives CASSTQTGAPGNTIYF. Complete variable domain (other parts from reference TRBV28 and TRBJ1-3): DVKVTQSSRYLVKRTGEKVFLECVQDMDHENMFWYRQDPGLGLRLIYFSYDVKMKEKGDIPEGYSVSREKKERFSLILESASTNQTSMYLCASSTQTGAPGNTIYFGEGSWLTVV.

Here the CDR3 DNA reads TGTGCCAGCAGCCAAGTCTCCGGGACAGGGGGCATAGTGAACACTGAAGCTTTCTTT. Protein product: CASSQVSGTGGIVNTEAFF. This sequence joins TRBV3-1 (or the pseudogene TRBV3-2) and TRBJ1-1; 12 positions match TRBD1. The CDR3 is made up of 19 amino acids. Germline V gene data show CDR1 as LGHDT and CDR2 as YNNKEL (reference sequence). Trimming at V came to 1 base and at J to 0 bases, leaving 9 bases not matched to a gene.

The chain links TRBV4-3 to TRBJ2-6; 12 bases match TRBD2. The germline CDR1 and CDR2 sequences are LGHNA and YSLEER. This CDR3 is 19 amino acids long. The J segment lost 0 bases and the V segment lost 1 base, leaving 4 bases of the junction unmatched. This chain's CDR3 is CASSQGTSGEVSGANVLTF. The DNA of the CDR3 is TGCGCCAGCAGCCAAGGGACTAGCGGGGAAGTCTCTGGGGCCAACGTCCTGACTTTC.

The rearrangement links TRBV5-6 to TRBJ2-3; D not resolved. CDR1 is SGHDT and CDR2 is YYEEEE in the germline V gene. Trimming left V 4 bases short and J 5 bases short, with 11 bases between. CDR3 length: 13 residues. The CDR3 region is CASSRYSEDTQYF. CDR3 bases: TGTGCCAGCAGCCGATACAGTGAAGATACGCAGTATTTT. The whole variable domain, remainder taken from reference TRBV5-6 and TRBJ2-3, is DAGVTQSPTHLIKTRGQQVTLRCSPKSGHDTVSWYQQALGQGPQFIFQYYEEEERQRGNFPDRFSGHQFPNYSSELNVNALLLGDSALYLCASSRYSEDTQYFGPGTRLTVL.

The chain is built from TRBV4-1 and TRBJ2-4, with 10 bases aligning to TRBD1. The CDR3 loop spans 19 amino acids. CDR1 and CDR2 (germline): MGHRA, YSYEKL. After removal of 1 base from V and 0 bases from J, the junction contained 9 bases not matched to a gene. CDR3 residues: CASSQVGQGRGAAKNIQYF. The CDR3 DNA follows: TGCGCCAGCAGCCAAGTGGGACAGGGGAGAGGGGCAGCCAAAAACATTCAGTACTTC.

CDR3 DNA sequence: TGTGCCAGCTCAGTCGGGCTAGCCTACACCTTC. This encodes CASSVGLAYTF. The genes are TRBV18 and TRBJ1-2, with D unclear. The germline V gene encodes CDR1 KGHSH and CDR2 LQKENI. Trimming stripped 5 bases from V and 10 bases from J, with 11 bases between. This CDR3 region has 11 residues.

V and J are TRBV27 and TRBJ2-7; D might be TRBD2 (5 bases). With 4 bases removed from V and 2 bases from J, the gap between germline ends came to 18 bases. Germline-derived CDR1 and CDR2 are MNHEY and SMNVEV (reference sequence). The CDR3 extends over 16 amino acids. CDR3 DNA: TGTGCCAGCAGTTCCGGCCCGGATAGGAGGCCCTACGAGCAGTACTTC. Translated: CASSSGPDRRPYEQYF.

This sequence joins TRBV11-2 and TRBJ2-7; TRBD2 aligns across 8 bases. Germline V gene lookup returns CDR1 SGHAT and CDR2 FQNNGV. CDR3 size: 15 residues. The V gene end was trimmed by 5 bases and the J gene end by 0 bases; junction bases not matched to a gene: 6. The CDR3 sequence: CASSRGGFSSYEQYF. The CDR3 bases are TGTGCCAGCAGCCGCGGGGGGTTTAGCTCCTACGAGCAGTACTTC.

The chain uses TRBV28 and TRBJ2-7, with TRBD2 matching over 7 bases. Germline trimming cut 2 bases from V and 5 bases from J; bases unmatched to any gene: 18. Germline V gene data show CDR1 as MDHEN and CDR2 as SYDVKM. The length of the CDR3 is 18 residues. CDR3 protein: CASSLPLGGSPLGDEQYF. DNA for the CDR3: TGTGCCAGCAGTTTACCCCTGGGAGGGTCCCCCTTGGGTGACGAGCAGTACTTC. The whole variable domain, remainder taken from reference TRBV28 and TRBJ2-7, is DVKVTQSSRYLVKRTGEKVFLECVQDMDHENMFWYRQDPGLGLRLIYFSYDVKMKEKGDIPEGYSVSREKKERFSLILESASTNQTSMYLCASSLPLGGSPLGDEQYFGPGTRLTVT.

The chain is built from TRBV6-5 and TRBJ1-2; 8 positions match TRBD1. The CDR3 is 14 amino acids. The trim removed 6 bases at V and 4 bases at J, leaving 7 bases unmatched. CDR1 MNHEY and CDR2 SVGAGI come from the germline V gene. The CDR3 is CASRPQGASYGYTF. CDR3 in DNA: TGTGCCAGCAGGCCCCAGGGGGCGAGCTATGGCTACACCTTC.

V gene TRBV29-1 combines with J gene TRBJ2-2; 9 nucleotides agree with TRBD1. Germline CDR1 reads SQVTM; CDR2 reads ANQGSEA. The length of the CDR3 is 14 residues. The V and J ends lost 6 bases and 4 bases, in that order; junction bases with no gene match: 6. The CDR3 DNA is TGCAGCGTCCCGGGACAGGGCGGCACCGGGGAGCTGTTTTTT. This gives the protein CSVPGQGGTGELFF.

The chain couples TRBV18 to TRBJ1-3, with D hard to call. Germline CDR1 reads KGHSH; CDR2 reads LQKENI. The V gene lost 7 bases and the J gene lost 0 bases, with 13 bases spanning the gap. The CDR3 loop spans 15 amino acids. The CDR3 region is CASLEWPTSGNTIYF. The CDR3 DNA reads TGTGCCAGCTTGGAGTGGCCGACCTCTGGAAACACCATATATTTT.

With respect to this clone: One end of the junction is discordant with germline, which a read error may explain. V is TRBV28 and J is TRBJ2-7; 8 bases line up with TRBD1. The CDR3 length is 16 residues. The germline CDR1 and CDR2 sequences are MDHEN and SYDVKM. The CDR3 protein is CASSLSAGTGYYEQYF. The CDR3 coding sequence is TGTGCCAGCAGCTTATCGGCCGGGACAGGTTACTACGAGCAGTACTTC.

The rearrangement uses TRBV4-2 and TRBJ2-7; 8 bases are shared with TRBD1. This CDR3 spans 15 amino acids. Germline V lookup: CDR1 LGHNA, CDR2 YNFKEQ. Germline trimming cut 0 bases from V and 5 bases from J; bases unmatched to any gene: 6. CDR3 sequence: CASSQEEAGGDEQYF. CDR3 nucleotide sequence: TGTGCCAGCAGCCAAGAGGAAGCAGGGGGCGACGAGCAGTACTTC.

This chain uses TRBV28 with TRBJ2-5; maybe TRBD2 (6 bases). Looked up from germline, CDR1 is MDHEN and CDR2 is SYDVKM. Trimming took 7 bases from V and 5 from J, leaving 14 bases between them. The CDR3 has 13 residues. CDR3 sequence (DNA): TGTGCCAGCAATCGACTAGTGGCGGAGACCCAGTACTTC. It encodes CASNRLVAETQYF.

The chain joins TRBV5-1 to TRBJ1-3, with a possible D match to TRBD1 (6 bases). Per the germline V gene, CDR1 is SGHRS and CDR2 is YFSETQ. The CDR3 extends over 15 amino acids. Trimming took 4 bases from V and 0 from J, leaving 11 bases between them. The CDR3 is CASSPGQNSGNTIYF. The CDR3 nucleotides read TGCGCCAGCAGCCCCGGACAGAACTCTGGAAACACCATATATTTT. Looking up the rest from reference TRBV5-1 and TRBJ1-3 gives the full variable domain: KAGVTQTPRYLIKTRGQQVTLSCSPISGHRSVSWYQQTPGQGLQFLFEYFSETQRNKGNFPGRFSGRQFSNSRSEMNVSTLELGDSALYLCASSPGQNSGNTIYFGEGSWLTVV.

J is TRBJ1-1 and V is TRBV6-2 or TRBV6-3, with no clear D. Trimming pared 6 bases from V and 7 bases from J, leaving 21 bases between. CDR1 and CDR2 from the germline V gene are MNHEY and SVGEGT. The CDR3 sequence is 15 residues long. The CDR3 spells CASSPTKTSGGEAFF. In DNA, the CDR3 is TGTGCCAGCAGCCCCACAAAAACTAGTGGTGGTGAAGCTTTCTTT.

The chain joins TRBV3-1 (or the pseudogene TRBV3-2) to TRBJ2-3, with D possibly matching TRBD1 (6 bases). V was shortened by 4 bases and J by 5 bases, with 16 bases between the two germline ends. CDR1 LGHDT and CDR2 YNNKEL come from the germline V gene (reference sequence). The CDR3 extends over 15 amino acids. CDR3: CASSPRQVVRDTQYF. In DNA form, the CDR3 reads TGTGCCAGCAGCCCCCGACAGGTTGTGAGAGATACGCAGTATTTT.